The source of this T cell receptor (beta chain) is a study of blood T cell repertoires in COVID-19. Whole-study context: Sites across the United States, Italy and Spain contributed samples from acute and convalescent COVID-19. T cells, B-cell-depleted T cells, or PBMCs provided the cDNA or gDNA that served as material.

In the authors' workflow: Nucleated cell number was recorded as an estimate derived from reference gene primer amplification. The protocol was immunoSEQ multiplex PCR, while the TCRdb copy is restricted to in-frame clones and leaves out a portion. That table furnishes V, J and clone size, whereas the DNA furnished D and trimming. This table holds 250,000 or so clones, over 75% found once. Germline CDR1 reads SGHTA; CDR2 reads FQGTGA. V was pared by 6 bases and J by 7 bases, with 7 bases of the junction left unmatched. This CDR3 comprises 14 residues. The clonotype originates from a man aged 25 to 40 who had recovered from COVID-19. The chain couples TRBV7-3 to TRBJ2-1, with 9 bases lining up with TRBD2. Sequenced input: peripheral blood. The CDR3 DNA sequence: TGTGCCAGCAGTATTAGCGGGGGAAGTAATGAGCAGTTCTTC. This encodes CASSISGGSNEQFF.